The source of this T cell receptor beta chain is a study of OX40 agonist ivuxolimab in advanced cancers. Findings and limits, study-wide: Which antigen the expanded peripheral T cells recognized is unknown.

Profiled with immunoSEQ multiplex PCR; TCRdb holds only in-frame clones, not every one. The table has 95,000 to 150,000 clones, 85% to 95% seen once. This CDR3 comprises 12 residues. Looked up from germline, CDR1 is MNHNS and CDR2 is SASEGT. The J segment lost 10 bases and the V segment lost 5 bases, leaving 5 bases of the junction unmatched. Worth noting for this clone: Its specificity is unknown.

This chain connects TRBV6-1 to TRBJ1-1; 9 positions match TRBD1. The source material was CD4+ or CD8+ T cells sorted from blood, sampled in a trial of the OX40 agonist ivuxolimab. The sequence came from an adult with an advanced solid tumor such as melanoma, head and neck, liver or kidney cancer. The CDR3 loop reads CASSKDRGRAFF. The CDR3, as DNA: TGTGCCAGCAGTAAGGACAGGGGACGAGCTTTCTTT.